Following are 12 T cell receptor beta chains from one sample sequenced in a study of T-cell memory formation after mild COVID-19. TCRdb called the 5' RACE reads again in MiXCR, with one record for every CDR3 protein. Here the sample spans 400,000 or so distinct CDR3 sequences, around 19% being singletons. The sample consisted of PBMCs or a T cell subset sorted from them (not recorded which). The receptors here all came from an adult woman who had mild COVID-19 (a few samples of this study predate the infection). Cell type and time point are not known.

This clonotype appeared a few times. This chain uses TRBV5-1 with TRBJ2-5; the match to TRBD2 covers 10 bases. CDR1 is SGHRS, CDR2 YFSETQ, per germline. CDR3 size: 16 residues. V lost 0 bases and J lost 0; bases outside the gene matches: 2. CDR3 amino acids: CASSLASGSDQETQYF. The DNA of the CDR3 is TGCGCCAGCAGCTTGGCTAGCGGGAGCGACCAAGAGACCCAGTACTTC.

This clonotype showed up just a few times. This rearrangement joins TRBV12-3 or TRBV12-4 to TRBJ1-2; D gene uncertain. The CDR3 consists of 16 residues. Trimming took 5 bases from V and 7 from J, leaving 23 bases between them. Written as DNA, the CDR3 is TGTGCCAGCAGTCGGGATACTGGGCCGCTCTTCTCTGGCTACACCTTC. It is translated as CASSRDTGPLFSGYTF.

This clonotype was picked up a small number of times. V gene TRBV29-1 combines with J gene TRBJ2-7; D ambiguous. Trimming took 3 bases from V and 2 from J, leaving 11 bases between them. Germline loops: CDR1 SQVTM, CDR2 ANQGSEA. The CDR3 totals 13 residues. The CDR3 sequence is CSVEVTQTYEQYF. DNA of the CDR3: TGCAGCGTTGAGGTTACACAAACCTACGAGCAGTACTTC.

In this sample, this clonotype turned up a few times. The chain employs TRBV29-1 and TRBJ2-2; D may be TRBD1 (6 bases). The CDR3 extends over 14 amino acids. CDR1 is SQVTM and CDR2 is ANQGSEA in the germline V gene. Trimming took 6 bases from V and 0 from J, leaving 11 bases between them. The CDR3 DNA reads TGCAGCGTACGACAGGTCGCGAACACCGGGGAGCTGTTTTTT. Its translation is CSVRQVANTGELFF.

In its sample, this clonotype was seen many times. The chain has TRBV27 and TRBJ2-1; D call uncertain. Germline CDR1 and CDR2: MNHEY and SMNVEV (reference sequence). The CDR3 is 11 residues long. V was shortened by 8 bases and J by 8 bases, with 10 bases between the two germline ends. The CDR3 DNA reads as TGTGCCAGCTTCCAGAGGTATGAGCAGTTCTTC. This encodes CASFQRYEQFF.

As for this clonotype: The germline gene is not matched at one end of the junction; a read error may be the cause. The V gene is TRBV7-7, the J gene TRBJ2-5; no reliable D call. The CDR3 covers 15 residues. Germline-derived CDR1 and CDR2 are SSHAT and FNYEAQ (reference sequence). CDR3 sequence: CASSHSRWFKETQYF. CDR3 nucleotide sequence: TGTGCTAGCAGCCACAGCCGTTGGTTTAAAGAGACCCAGTACTTC.

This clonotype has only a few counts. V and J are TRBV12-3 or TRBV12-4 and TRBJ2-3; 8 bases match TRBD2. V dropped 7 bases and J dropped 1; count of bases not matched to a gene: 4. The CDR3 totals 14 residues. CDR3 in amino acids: CASTRSGGTDTQYF. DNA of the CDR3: TGTGCCAGCACCCGTAGCGGGGGCACAGATACGCAGTATTTT.

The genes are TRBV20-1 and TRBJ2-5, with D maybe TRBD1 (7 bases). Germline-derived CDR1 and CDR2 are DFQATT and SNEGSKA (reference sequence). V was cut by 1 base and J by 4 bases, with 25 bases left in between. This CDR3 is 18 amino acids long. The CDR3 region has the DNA TGCAGTGCTAGAGTGGCCAGGGGGAAGGTGGGAGGAAGAGAGACCCAGTACTTC. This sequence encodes CSARVARGKVGGRETQYF.

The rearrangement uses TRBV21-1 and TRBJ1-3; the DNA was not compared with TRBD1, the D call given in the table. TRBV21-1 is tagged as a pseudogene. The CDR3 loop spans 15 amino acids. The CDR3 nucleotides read TGTGCCAGCAGCGCCCCGGCAGTTGGAAGAAACACCATATATTTT. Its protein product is CASSAPAVGRNTIYF.

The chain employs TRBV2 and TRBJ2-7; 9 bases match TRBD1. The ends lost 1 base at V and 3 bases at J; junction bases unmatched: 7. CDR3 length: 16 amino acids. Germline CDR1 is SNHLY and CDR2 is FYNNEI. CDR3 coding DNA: TGTGCCAGCAGTGAAGGGGACAGGGCGATTTTCTACGAGCAGTACTTC. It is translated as CASSEGDRAIFYEQYF.

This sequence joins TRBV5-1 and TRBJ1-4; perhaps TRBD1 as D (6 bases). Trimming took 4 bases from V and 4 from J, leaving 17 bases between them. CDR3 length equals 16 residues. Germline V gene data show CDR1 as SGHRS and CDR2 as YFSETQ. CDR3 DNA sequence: TGCGCCAGCAGCCTGGTAGGACAGATCTTTAATGAAAAACTGTTTTTT. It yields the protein CASSLVGQIFNEKLFF.

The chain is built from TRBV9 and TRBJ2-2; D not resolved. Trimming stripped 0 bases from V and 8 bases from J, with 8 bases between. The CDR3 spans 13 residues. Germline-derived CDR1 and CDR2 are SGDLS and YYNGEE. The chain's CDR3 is CASSVDPMGELFF. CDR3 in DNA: TGTGCCAGCAGCGTAGATCCTATGGGGGAGCTGTTTTTT. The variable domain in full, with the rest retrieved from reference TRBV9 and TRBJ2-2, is DSGVTQTPKHLITATGQRVTLRCSPRSGDLSVYWYQQSLDQGLQFLIQYYNGEERAKGNILERFSAQQFPDLHSELNLSSLELGDSALYFCASSVDPMGELFFGEGSRLTVL.